This T cell receptor (beta chain) was found in a study of control samples from healthy donors and cancer patients (TCRdb year 2020). Inclusive of the bounding cysteine and phenylalanine, the CDR3 is 17 residues long. The DNA shown is the 51-base CDR3, in frame from base 1. Per the germline V gene, SGHRS is the CDR1 and YFSETQ is the CDR2. Germline trimming amounts to 4 bases on V and 1 base on J, with 11 as the count of junction bases outside the gene matches. As to this clone: It lacks a known antigen. Base quality data are lacking; no much larger clone is found one base away.

Receptor libraries were prepared by the immunoSEQ multiplex PCR assay. In TCRdb, the immuneACCESS table is reduced to in-frame sequences with V and J assigned. These tables do not hold every clone; where another copy was compared, an unresolved V gene accounts for under half, and the others remain unexplained. For this sample the table gives about 130,000 clones, of which approximately 92% were detected only once. The ten largest clones capture around 5.4% of the sample. The sequence is built from TRBV5-1 and TRBJ2-4, and 7 junctional nucleotides match TRBD1. This receptor was identified in a man in his late teens or twenties in good health. The sample taken for sequencing was blood. The bases are TGCGCCAGCAGCCCCTTTATAGGGGGCGCTGCCAAAAACATTCAGTACTTC. This yields the protein CASSPFIGGAAKNIQYF.